This TCR beta chain comes out of a study of low-dose radiotherapy and immunotherapy resistance in tumors. Study at large: A total of 6.5 Gy was given to Cohort 1 as 0.5 Gy per fraction every 2 weeks.

CDR3 length: 16 amino acids. From germline, CDR1 is SGHNT and CDR2 YYREEE (reference sequence). V shed 3 bases and J 5 bases; nucleotides not matched to a gene: 8. Time point reported: after trial treatment. Treatment noted: LDRT plus nivolumab, ipilimumab, low-dose cyclophosphamide and aspirin (RACIN trial). Priming of first-strand cDNA relied on TRAV- and TRBV-specific primers (covering alpha and beta chains). It was with a constant-region primer and a V-primer adapter that TCRs were amplified over roughly 19 PCR cycles. From the reads, TCRdb called clonotypes with MiXCR, one entry per CDR3 protein. The repertoire holds 65,000 to 85,000 distinct CDR3 sequences, around 17% seen once, with roughly 1.4% in the top ten. This clonotype was observed many times.

The chain uses TRBV5-4 and TRBJ2-1; TRBD2 matches at 10 bases. Material: PBMCs, obtained after low-dose radiotherapy plus immunotherapy. The origin of this receptor is a male donor with prostate cancer. The CDR3: CASSWTTSGVDNEQFF. The CDR3 DNA sequence: TGTGCCAGCAGCTGGACTACTAGCGGGGTAGACAATGAGCAGTTCTTC. Drawing the rest from reference TRBV5-4 and TRBJ2-1, the complete variable domain is ETGVTQSPTHLIKTRGQQVTLRCSSQSGHNTVSWYQQALGQGPQFIFQYYREEENGRGNFPPRFSGLQFPNYSSELNVNALELDDSALYLCASSWTTSGVDNEQFFGPGTRLTVL.